The entry below describes one T cell receptor (beta chain). The sample originates from a study of blood T cell repertoires in COVID-19. Overall study context: PBMCs, B-cell-depleted T cells, or T cells provided the cDNA or gDNA that made up the material.

The ends were cut back, 2 bases at V and 2 bases at J, with 5 bases in the middle. The CDR3 spans 13 residues. The germline CDR1 and CDR2 sequences are KGHDR and SFDVKD. In the authors' workflow: Estimation of nucleated cell counts was performed using reference gene primer amplification. Assay: immunoSEQ multiplex PCR; the TCRdb copy retains only in-frame clones and omits some. V and J calls and clone size are as listed in that table; D and trimming were resolved from the DNA. The sample records 150,000 to 200,000 clones, 70% to 85% being singletons. Participants had their cohort set by participant-reported clinical history.

This receptor was obtained from a woman in her fifties or sixties with acute COVID-19. The J gene is TRBJ1-1, the V gene TRBV24-1; no definite D call. Sample: PBMCs or T cells enriched from blood (not recorded which). The CDR3 coding sequence is TGTGCCACCAGTGATTCACTCAACACTGAAGCTTTCTTT. As protein: CATSDSLNTEAFF.